Presented here are 27 T cell receptor beta chains from one specimen sequenced in a study of T-cell reconstitution after alpha-beta-depleted transplantation in children. Unique molecular identifiers were used in preparing the TCRbeta library. Each CDR3 protein is one row after TCRdb ran MiXCR on the PCR reads. The repertoire includes 95,000 to 150,000 distinct CDR3 sequences, 20% to 25% of them detected once, and roughly a tenth sits in the top ten. The sample here was PBMCs, mostly from graft donor cells, taken 180 days after TCRalphabeta/CD19-depleted stem cell transplant. The receptors shown here come from a male patient aged 2 to 10 who had a stem cell transplant for chronic granulomatous disease, so the T cells may come from the graft donor.

This clonotype occurred many times. The rearrangement links TRBV20-1 to TRBJ2-1; the match to TRBD2 covers 8 bases. Germline assignment: CDR1 DFQATT and CDR2 SNEGSKA (reference sequence). This CDR3 has 20 residues. V was pared by 1 base and J by 0 bases, with 17 bases of the junction left unmatched. CDR3 nucleotides: TGCAGTGCTAGAGGGGGCCGTGGAGCGGGAGCCCCCCGCTCCTACAATGAGCAGTTCTTC. Its protein is CSARGGRGAGAPRSYNEQFF.

This clonotype was found many times. The chain couples TRBV6-5 to TRBJ2-7, with D possibly being TRBD1 (5 bases). Germline V gives CDR1 MNHEY, CDR2 SVGAGI. Trimming stripped 1 base from V and 4 bases from J, with 14 bases between. The CDR3 spans 15 residues. CDR3 sequence (DNA): TGTGCCAGCAGTTACTACGATGGACATGAATACGAGCAGTACTTC. Amino acids: CASSYYDGHEYEQYF.

The chain combines TRBV6-6 with TRBJ2-7, with D unresolved. Germline CDR1 reads MNHNY; CDR2 reads SVGAGI (reference sequence). CDR3 size: 12 residues. V lost 5 bases and J 5 bases, leaving 10 bases between the germline ends. The CDR3, as DNA: TGTGCCAGCAGTCAATACAGTAACGAGCAGTACTTC. This gives the protein CASSQYSNEQYF.

This clonotype has just a few counts. V usage is TRBV20-1 and J usage is TRBJ2-1; D perhaps matches TRBD2 (5 bases). The CDR3 has 16 residues. Trimming removed 6 bases at V and 7 bases at J, with 25 bases between. Germline lookup yields CDR1 DFQATT and CDR2 SNEGSKA (reference sequence). CDR3: CSAIVPLLGNSNEQFF. CDR3 DNA sequence: TGCAGTGCAATAGTTCCCCTACTAGGAAACTCAAATGAGCAGTTCTTC.

This clonotype was observed at least ten times. CDR3 nucleotide sequence: TGCAGCGTTGAAGGGCGGGAAACCCAAGAGACCCAGTACTTC. This translates into CSVEGRETQETQYF. The chain joins TRBV29-1 to TRBJ2-5, with TRBD2 as a possible D gene (6 bases). With 1 base removed from V and 1 base from J, the gap between germline ends came to 10 bases. The CDR3 is 14 amino acids. CDR1 and CDR2 (germline): SQVTM, ANQGSEA.

This clonotype was recorded many times. The rearrangement uses TRBV28 and TRBJ1-5; 7 positions match TRBD1. This CDR3 region has 14 residues. Germline values: CDR1 MDHEN, CDR2 SYDVKM. After removal of 7 bases from V and 7 bases from J, the junction contained 10 bases not matched to a gene. The CDR3 sequence: CASTSTGRVQPQHF. The CDR3 region has the DNA TGTGCCAGCACCTCGACAGGGAGGGTACAGCCCCAGCATTTT.

This clonotype was seen a handful of times. This chain joins TRBV27 and TRBJ1-1; D gene unclear. The CDR3 spans 16 residues. Germline lookup yields CDR1 MNHEY and CDR2 SMNVEV (reference sequence). V lost 0 bases and J lost 6, with 17 bases in between. The CDR3 DNA is TGTGCCAGCAGTTTATCGTTTACCCGAGTCCTGGCTGAAGCTTTCTTT. Amino acid sequence: CASSLSFTRVLAEAFF.

The CDR3 DNA sequence: TGCGCCAGCAGCTTAGCGGGGCTAAACATTCAGTACTTC. Its protein is CASSLAGLNIQYF. The V call is TRBV5-1, the J call TRBJ2-4; 7 positions match TRBD2. This CDR3 region has 13 residues. The germline CDR1 and CDR2 sequences are SGHRS and YFSETQ. V trimming: 2 bases; J trimming: 6 bases; junction bases outside the gene matches: 2.

Turning to this clonotype: The junction differs from germline at one of its ends, possibly a read error. This chain links TRBV28 with TRBJ1-2; TRBD1 aligns across 8 bases. From germline, CDR1 is MDHEN and CDR2 SYDVKM. This CDR3 has 12 amino acids. Written as DNA, the CDR3 is TGTGCCAGCAGTTCACATGGGGGACAGGCCCTCTTC. It translates to CASSSHGGQALF.

This clonotype has only a few counts. This chain connects TRBV28 to TRBJ2-3; TRBD2 matches at 11 bases. Per the germline V gene, CDR1 is MDHEN and CDR2 is SYDVKM. The CDR3 is made up of 15 amino acids. V lost 5 bases, J lost 4 bases, and 5 bases stayed unmatched. The CDR3 coding sequence is TGTGCCAGCAGTCTAGCGGGAGGAGGCGCAGATACGCAGTATTTT. This gives the protein CASSLAGGGADTQYF.

This clonotype was seen at least ten times. The CDR3 DNA sequence: TGTGCCAGCAGTGAATCGGCCAGCAATCAGCCCCAGCATTTT. This gives the protein CASSESASNQPQHF. The genes are TRBV2 and TRBJ1-5, with D uncertain. The CDR3 is made up of 14 amino acids. The ends were cut back, 2 bases at V and 1 base at J, with 6 bases in the middle. CDR1 and CDR2 from the germline V gene are SNHLY and FYNNEI.

The rearrangement joins TRBV5-1 to TRBJ2-5, with D perhaps matching TRBD1 or TRBD2 (5 bases each). This CDR3 is 15 amino acids long. V lost 0 bases and J 0 bases, leaving 9 bases between the germline ends. Germline-derived CDR1 and CDR2 are SGHRS and YFSETQ. CDR3 loop: CASSLEGRNQETQYF. CDR3 nucleotide sequence: TGCGCCAGCAGCTTGGAGGGACGGAACCAAGAGACCCAGTACTTC.

The J gene is TRBJ2-7, the V gene TRBV29-1; TRBD1 aligns across 7 bases. Germline V gene lookup returns CDR1 SQVTM and CDR2 ANQGSEA. The V segment lost 3 bases and the J segment 1 base; nucleotides outside the gene matches: 6. The CDR3 runs 14 residues. CDR3 DNA sequence: TGCAGCGTTGATATTAAGGGGGCATCCTACGAGCAGTACTTC. Translated: CSVDIKGASYEQYF.

The sample holds many counts of this clonotype. The genes are TRBV20-1 and TRBJ1-6, with a tentative D call TRBD1 (5 bases). The CDR3 spans 14 residues. V was trimmed by 6 bases and J by 3 bases, leaving 12 bases between them. In germline, CDR1 is DFQATT, CDR2 SNEGSKA (reference sequence). The CDR3 DNA sequence: TGCAGTGCGGGGGTCGATTACTATAATTCACCCCTCCACTTT. Protein sequence: CSAGVDYYNSPLHF.

The V and J genes are TRBV4-3 and TRBJ2-7; D is perhaps TRBD1 or TRBD2 (5 bases each). Trimming removed 1 base from V and 6 bases from J, with 13 bases in between. This CDR3 region has 14 residues. The V gene's germline CDR1 is LGHNA and CDR2 YSLEER. The CDR3 loop reads CASSQAGGTSEQYF. The CDR3, as DNA: TGCGCCAGCAGCCAAGCTGGGGGAACTAGCGAGCAGTACTTC.

The chain combines TRBV20-1 with TRBJ1-2; D not resolved. The germline gives CDR1 DFQATT, CDR2 SNEGSKA (reference sequence). V was cut by 6 bases and J by 1 base, with 12 bases left in between. The CDR3 runs 13 residues. The CDR3 DNA is TGCAGTGCGACGCTGGGAGTTAACTATGGCTACACCTTC. Its translation: CSATLGVNYGYTF.

The chain is built from TRBV29-1 and TRBJ2-1, with D unresolved. V shed 3 bases and J shed 10 bases, with 10 bases lying between them. There are 11 residues in the CDR3. Germline CDR1 is SQVTM and CDR2 is ANQGSEA. The CDR3 reads CSVDFAREQFF. The CDR3 coding sequence is TGCAGCGTTGATTTTGCCAGGGAGCAGTTCTTC.

V usage is TRBV12-3 or TRBV12-4 and J usage is TRBJ2-2; weak D call: TRBD2 (6 bases). The CDR3 is 13 residues long. Trimming stripped 5 bases from V and 6 bases from J, with 10 bases between. CDR3 in amino acids: CASSETSPGELFF. The CDR3 DNA sequence: TGTGCCAGCAGTGAGACTAGTCCCGGGGAGCTGTTTTTT.

V is TRBV29-1 and J is TRBJ2-7, with a possible D match to TRBD1 (6 bases). The length of the CDR3 is 12 residues. The germline CDR1 and CDR2 sequences are SQVTM and ANQGSEA. The germline V and J ends were trimmed by 8 bases and 3 bases, with 14 bases remaining between them. This CDR3 is CSIRTDYYEQYF. The CDR3 nucleotides are TGCAGCATTCGGACAGATTACTACGAGCAGTACTTC.

V gene TRBV28 combines with J gene TRBJ2-1, with D maybe TRBD1 (6 bases). Germline loops: CDR1 MDHEN, CDR2 SYDVKM. V was clipped by 7 bases and J by 8 bases, with 21 bases between them. The CDR3 is made up of 15 amino acids. CDR3 coding DNA: TGTGCCAGCACCTACCGGGACATTTTAAGCGATGAGCAGTTCTTC. This encodes CASTYRDILSDEQFF.

This chain links TRBV5-1 with TRBJ1-2, with 7 bases identical to TRBD1. CDR3 length: 17 residues. The trim removed 2 bases at V and 5 bases at J, leaving 15 bases unmatched. The germline gives CDR1 SGHRS, CDR2 YFSETQ. The CDR3 loop reads CASSLSGTDPLPYGYTF. The CDR3 nucleotides read TGCGCCAGCAGCTTATCCGGGACAGACCCTTTACCATATGGCTACACCTTC.

The J gene is TRBJ1-6, the V gene TRBV18; D call uncertain. This CDR3 is built from 14 residues. Trimming shortened V by 1 base and J by 8 bases, and 9 bases separated the two germline ends. Per germline, CDR1 KGHSH and CDR2 LQKENI. CDR3 sequence reads: CASSPQEDHSPLHF. The CDR3 DNA sequence: TGTGCCAGCTCACCACAGGAGGATCATTCACCCCTCCACTTT.

The V and J genes are TRBV20-1 and TRBJ2-5; D is uncertain. V lost 6 bases and J 0 bases, leaving 17 bases between the germline ends. Germline CDR1 and CDR2: DFQATT and SNEGSKA (reference sequence). The CDR3 has 15 amino acids. The CDR3 DNA reads TGCAGTGCCCAACTGGGCGGCCCGGACCAAGAGACCCAGTACTTC. It yields the protein CSAQLGGPDQETQYF.

This chain connects TRBV3-1 to TRBJ2-7; no clear D. The V gene lost 1 base and the J gene lost 4 bases, with 11 bases spanning the gap. The CDR3 is made up of 14 amino acids. Germline CDR1 is LGHDT and CDR2 is YNNKEL (reference sequence). CDR3 sequence (DNA): TGTGCCAGCAGCCAAGCAGTCGACCCTTACGAGCAGTACTTC. Residues: CASSQAVDPYEQYF.

This clonotype was counted ten times or more. The chain uses TRBV12-3 or TRBV12-4 and TRBJ2-1; D gene uncertain. There are 14 residues in the CDR3. V was clipped by 2 bases and J by 9 bases, with 14 bases between them. As DNA, the CDR3 is TGTGCCAGCAGTTTAAATTCGAGTCATGTTGAGCAGTTCTTC. Protein sequence: CASSLNSSHVEQFF.

The V call is TRBV12-3 or TRBV12-4, the J call TRBJ2-7; 10 positions match TRBD2. V was clipped by 3 bases and J by 5 bases; unmatched bases: 4. The CDR3 has 14 residues. CDR3 amino acids: CASSFASGSHEQYF. The CDR3 coding sequence is TGTGCCAGCAGTTTCGCTAGCGGGAGCCACGAGCAGTACTTC.

This clonotype showed up just a few times. The chain has TRBV5-1 and TRBJ2-7; D is ambiguous. The V gene's germline CDR1 is SGHRS and CDR2 YFSETQ. CDR3 length: 11 amino acids. With 4 bases removed from V and 5 bases from J, the gap between germline ends came to 7 bases. CDR3 region: CASSVRNEQYF. The CDR3 DNA sequence: TGCGCCAGCAGCGTCAGGAACGAGCAGTACTTC.